Detailed here is one T cell receptor (beta chain). This entry is derived from a study of T cell clones after liver transplantation. Using immunoSEQ multiplex PCR, the repertoire was profiled, and TCRdb retains in-frame clones only, with some absent. The profile shows roughly 97,000 clones, approximately 78% of them singletons. Germline CDR1 reads LNHDA; CDR2 reads SQIVND (reference sequence). Trimming cost V 6 bases and J 4 bases, with 12 bases left between them. CDR3 length: 14 residues. The origin of this receptor is a human donor who received a liver transplant. This chain links TRBV19 with TRBJ2-2; D call uncertain. This material consisted of CD4+ T cells from blood, taken before liver transplant. The CDR3 region has the DNA TGTGCCAGTAGAGCAGACATTTCCACCGGGGAGCTGTTTTTT. Its protein product is CASRADISTGELFF.